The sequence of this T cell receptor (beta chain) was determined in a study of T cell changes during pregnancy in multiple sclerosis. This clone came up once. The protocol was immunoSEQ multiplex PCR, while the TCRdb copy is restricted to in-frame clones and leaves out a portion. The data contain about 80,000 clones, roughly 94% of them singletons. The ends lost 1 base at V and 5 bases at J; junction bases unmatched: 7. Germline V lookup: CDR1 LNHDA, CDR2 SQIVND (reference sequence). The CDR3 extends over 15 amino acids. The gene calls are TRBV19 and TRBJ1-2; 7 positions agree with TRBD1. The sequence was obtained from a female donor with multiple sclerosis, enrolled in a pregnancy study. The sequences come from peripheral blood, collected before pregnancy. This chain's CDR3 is CASSIGTGQDYGYTF. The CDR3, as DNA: TGTGCCAGTAGTATAGGGACAGGCCAGGATTATGGCTACACCTTC.